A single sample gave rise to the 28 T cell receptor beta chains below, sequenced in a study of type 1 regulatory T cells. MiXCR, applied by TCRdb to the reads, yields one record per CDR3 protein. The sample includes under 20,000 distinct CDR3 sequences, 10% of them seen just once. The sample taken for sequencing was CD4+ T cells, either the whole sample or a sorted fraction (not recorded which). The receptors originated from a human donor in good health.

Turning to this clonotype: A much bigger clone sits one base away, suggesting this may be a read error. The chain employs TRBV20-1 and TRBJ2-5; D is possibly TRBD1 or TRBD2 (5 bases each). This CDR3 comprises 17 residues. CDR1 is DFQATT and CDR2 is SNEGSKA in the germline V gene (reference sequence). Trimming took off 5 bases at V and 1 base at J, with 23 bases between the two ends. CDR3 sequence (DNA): TGCAGTGCTTGGGGGAGAGCGTTGGGATCGGTCCAAGAGACCCAGTACTTC. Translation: CSAWGRALGSVQETQYF.

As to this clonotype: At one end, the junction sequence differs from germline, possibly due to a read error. The CDR3 loop is CASATRVGQLYF. The DNA for the CDR3 is TGTGCCAGCGCAACGAGGGTCGGGCAGCTCTACTTT. The gene calls are TRBV3-1 and TRBJ2-2; perhaps TRBD2 as D (5 bases). The CDR3 totals 12 residues. The germline CDR1 and CDR2 sequences are LGHDT and YNNKEL (reference sequence).

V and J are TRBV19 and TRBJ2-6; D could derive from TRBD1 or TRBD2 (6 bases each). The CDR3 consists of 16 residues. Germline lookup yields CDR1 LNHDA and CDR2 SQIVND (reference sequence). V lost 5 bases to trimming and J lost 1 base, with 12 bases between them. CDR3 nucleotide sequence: TGTGCCAGTAGTCGCCAAGGGGGGTCTGGGGCCAACGTCCTGACTTTC. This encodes CASSRQGGSGANVLTF. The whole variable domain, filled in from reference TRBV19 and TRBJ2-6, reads DGGITQSPKYLFRKEGQNVTLSCEQNLNHDAMYWYRQDPGQGLRLIYYSQIVNDFQKGDIAEGYSVSREKKESFPLTVTSAQKNPTAFYLCASSRQGGSGANVLTFGAGSRLTVL.

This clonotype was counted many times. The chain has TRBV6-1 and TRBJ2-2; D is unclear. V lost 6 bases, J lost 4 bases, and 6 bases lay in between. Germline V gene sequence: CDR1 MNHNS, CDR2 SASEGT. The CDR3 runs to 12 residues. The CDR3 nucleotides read TGTGCCAGCAGCTCCCTCACCGGGGAGCTGTTTTTT. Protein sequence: CASSSLTGELFF.

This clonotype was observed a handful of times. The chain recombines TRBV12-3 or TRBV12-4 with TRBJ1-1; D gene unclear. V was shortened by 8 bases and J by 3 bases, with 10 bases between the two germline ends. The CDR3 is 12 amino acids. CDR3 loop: CASLRRDTEAFF. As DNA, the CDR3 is TGTGCCAGCCTCCGGCGGGACACTGAAGCTTTCTTT.

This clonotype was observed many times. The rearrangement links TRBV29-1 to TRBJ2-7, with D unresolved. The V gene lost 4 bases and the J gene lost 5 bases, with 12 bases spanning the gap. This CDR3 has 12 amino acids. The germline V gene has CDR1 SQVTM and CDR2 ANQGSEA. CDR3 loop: CSVGGQKHEQYF. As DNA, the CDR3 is TGCAGCGTTGGAGGCCAAAAGCACGAGCAGTACTTC.

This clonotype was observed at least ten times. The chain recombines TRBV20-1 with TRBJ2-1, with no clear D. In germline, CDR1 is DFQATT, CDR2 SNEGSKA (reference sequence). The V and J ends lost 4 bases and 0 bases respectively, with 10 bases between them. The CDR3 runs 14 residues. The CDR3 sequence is CSAIGPSSYNEQFF. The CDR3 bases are TGCAGTGCTATCGGACCGAGCTCCTACAATGAGCAGTTCTTC.

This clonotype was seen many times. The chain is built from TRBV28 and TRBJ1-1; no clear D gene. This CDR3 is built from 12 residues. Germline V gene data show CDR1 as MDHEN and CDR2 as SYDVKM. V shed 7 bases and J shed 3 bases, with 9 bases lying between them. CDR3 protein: CASTLGYTEAFF. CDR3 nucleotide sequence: TGTGCCAGCACCTTAGGGTACACTGAAGCTTTCTTT.

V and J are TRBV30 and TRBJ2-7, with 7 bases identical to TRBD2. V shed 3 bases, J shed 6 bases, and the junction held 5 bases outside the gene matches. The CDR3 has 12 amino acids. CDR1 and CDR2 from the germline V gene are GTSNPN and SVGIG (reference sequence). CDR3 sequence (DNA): TGTGCCTGGAGCGCCACGGGGGGCGAGCAGTACTTC. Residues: CAWSATGGEQYF.

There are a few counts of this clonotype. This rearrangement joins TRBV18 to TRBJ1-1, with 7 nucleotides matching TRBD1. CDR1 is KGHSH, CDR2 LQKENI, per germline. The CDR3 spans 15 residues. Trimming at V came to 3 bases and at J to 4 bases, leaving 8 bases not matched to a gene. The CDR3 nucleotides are TGTGCCAGCTCACCGACCGGGACAGAGGGCACTGAAGCTTTCTTT. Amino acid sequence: CASSPTGTEGTEAFF. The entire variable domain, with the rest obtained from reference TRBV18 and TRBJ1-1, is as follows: NAGVMQNPRHLVRRRGQEARLRCSPMKGHSHVYWYRQLPEEGLKFMVYLQKENIIDESGMPKERFSAEFPKEGPSILRIQQVVRGDSAAYFCASSPTGTEGTEAFFGQGTRLTVV.

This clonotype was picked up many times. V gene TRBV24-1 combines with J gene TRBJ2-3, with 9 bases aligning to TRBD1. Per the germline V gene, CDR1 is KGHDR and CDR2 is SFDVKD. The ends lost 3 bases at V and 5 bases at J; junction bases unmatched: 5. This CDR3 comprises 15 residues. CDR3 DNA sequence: TGTGCCACCAGTGATCCGAGACAGGGGGGAGATACGCAGTATTTT. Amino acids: CATSDPRQGGDTQYF.

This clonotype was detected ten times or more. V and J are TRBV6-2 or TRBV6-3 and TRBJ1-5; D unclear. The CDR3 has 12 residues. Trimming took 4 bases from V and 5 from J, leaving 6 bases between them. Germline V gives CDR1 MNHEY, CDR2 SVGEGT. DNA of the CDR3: TGTGCCAGCAGTTGGTCGGATCAGCCCCAGCATTTT. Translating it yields CASSWSDQPQHF.

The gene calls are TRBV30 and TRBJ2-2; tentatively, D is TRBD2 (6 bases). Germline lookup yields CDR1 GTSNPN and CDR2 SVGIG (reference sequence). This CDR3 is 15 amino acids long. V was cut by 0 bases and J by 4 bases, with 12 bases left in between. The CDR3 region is CAWSVRRLGTGELFF. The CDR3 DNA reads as TGTGCCTGGAGTGTACGCCGACTAGGCACCGGGGAGCTGTTTTTT. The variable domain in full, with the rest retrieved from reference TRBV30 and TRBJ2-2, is SQTIHQWPATLVQPVGSPLSLECTVEGTSNPNLYWYRQAAGRGLQLLFYSVGIGQISSEVPQNLSASRPQDRQFILSSKKLLLSDSGFYLCAWSVRRLGTGELFFGEGSRLTVL.

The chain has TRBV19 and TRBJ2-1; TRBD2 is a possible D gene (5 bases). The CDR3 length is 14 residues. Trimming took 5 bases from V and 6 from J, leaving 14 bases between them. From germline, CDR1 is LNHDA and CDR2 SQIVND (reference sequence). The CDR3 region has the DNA TGTGCCAGTAGTGGTTTGGCTAGCTCCAATGAGCAGTTCTTC. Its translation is CASSGLASSNEQFF.

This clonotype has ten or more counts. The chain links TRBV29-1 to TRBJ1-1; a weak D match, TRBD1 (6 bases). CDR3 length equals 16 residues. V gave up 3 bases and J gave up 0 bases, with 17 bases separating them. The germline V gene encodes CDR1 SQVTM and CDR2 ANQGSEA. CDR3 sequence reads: CSVDFGGRRLNTEAFF. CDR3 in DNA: TGCAGCGTTGATTTTGGGGGGCGGAGATTGAACACTGAAGCTTTCTTT.

This chain's CDR3 is CASRGTSGRVEETQYF. The CDR3 DNA reads as TGTGCCAGCAGAGGGACTAGCGGGAGAGTGGAAGAGACCCAGTACTTC. The rearrangement links TRBV27 to TRBJ2-5, with 14 bases identical to TRBD2. The germline gives CDR1 MNHEY, CDR2 SMNVEV (reference sequence). Trimming took 6 bases from V and 3 from J; bases not matched to a gene: 6. The CDR3 contains 16 residues.

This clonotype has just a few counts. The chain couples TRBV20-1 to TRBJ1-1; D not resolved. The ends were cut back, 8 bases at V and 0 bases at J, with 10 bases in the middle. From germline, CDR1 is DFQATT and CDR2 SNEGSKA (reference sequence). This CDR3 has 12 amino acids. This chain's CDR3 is CSLLVMNTEAFF. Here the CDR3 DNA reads TGCAGTTTGCTGGTCATGAACACTGAAGCTTTCTTT.

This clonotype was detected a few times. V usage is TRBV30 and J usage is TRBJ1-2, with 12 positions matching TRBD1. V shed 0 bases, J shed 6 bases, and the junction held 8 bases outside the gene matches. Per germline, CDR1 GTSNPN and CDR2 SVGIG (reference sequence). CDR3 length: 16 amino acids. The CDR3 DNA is TGTGCCTGGAGTGTAGTCGGGACAGGGGGCGCGAATGGCTACACCTTC. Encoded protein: CAWSVVGTGGANGYTF.

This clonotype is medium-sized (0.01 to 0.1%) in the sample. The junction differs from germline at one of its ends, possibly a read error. The CDR3: CSVGASGSPGIF. In DNA form, the CDR3 reads TGCAGCGTTGGGGCTAGCGGGAGCCCGGGGATCTTC. V and J are TRBV29-1 and TRBJ2-1, with 10 bases aligning to TRBD2. CDR3 length: 12 residues. Germline V lookup: CDR1 SQVTM, CDR2 ANQGSEA.

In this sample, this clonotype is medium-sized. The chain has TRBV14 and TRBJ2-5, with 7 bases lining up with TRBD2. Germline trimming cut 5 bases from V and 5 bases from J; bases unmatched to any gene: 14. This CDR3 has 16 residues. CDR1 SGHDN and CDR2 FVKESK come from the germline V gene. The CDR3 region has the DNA TGTGCCAGCAGCACCATAACCGGCGGGAGTCTGGAGACCCAGTACTTC. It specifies CASSTITGGSLETQYF.

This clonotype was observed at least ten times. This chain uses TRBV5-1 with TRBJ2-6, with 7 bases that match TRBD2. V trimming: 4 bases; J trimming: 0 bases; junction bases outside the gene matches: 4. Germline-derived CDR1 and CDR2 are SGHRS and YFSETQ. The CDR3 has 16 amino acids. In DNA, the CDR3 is TGCGCCAGCAGCAGCGGGACTCACTCTGGGGCCAACGTCCTGACTTTC. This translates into CASSSGTHSGANVLTF.

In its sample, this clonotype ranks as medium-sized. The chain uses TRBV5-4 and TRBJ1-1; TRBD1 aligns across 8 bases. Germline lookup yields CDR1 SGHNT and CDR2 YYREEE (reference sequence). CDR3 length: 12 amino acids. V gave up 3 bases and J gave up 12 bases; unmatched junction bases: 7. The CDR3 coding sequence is TGTGCCAGCAGCTACCCTCAGGGGGCGACTTTCTTT. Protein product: CASSYPQGATFF.

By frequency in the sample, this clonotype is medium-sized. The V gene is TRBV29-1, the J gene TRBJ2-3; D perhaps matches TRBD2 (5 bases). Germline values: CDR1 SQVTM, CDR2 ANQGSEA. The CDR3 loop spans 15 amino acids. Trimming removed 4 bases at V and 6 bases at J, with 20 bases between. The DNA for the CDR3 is TGCAGCGTTGTGAAGGACTCCCATTCCTCGGATACGCAGTATTTT. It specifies CSVVKDSHSSDTQYF.

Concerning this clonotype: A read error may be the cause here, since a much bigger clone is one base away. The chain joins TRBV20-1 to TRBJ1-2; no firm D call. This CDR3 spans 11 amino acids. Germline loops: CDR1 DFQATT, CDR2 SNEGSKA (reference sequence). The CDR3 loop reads CSARVYYGHTF. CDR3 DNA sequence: TGCAGTGCTAGAGTCTACTATGGCCACACCTTC.

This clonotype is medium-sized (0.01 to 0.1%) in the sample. Here the CDR3 reads CSAREIRLSTDTQYF. The DNA of the CDR3 is TGCAGTGCTAGAGAAATACGGCTGAGCACAGATACGCAGTATTTT. The V gene is TRBV20-1, the J gene TRBJ2-3; D not certain. The CDR3 extends over 15 amino acids. From germline, CDR1 is DFQATT and CDR2 SNEGSKA (reference sequence). Between the trimmed V and J ends, which lost 0 bases and 0 bases, there was a span of 10 bases.

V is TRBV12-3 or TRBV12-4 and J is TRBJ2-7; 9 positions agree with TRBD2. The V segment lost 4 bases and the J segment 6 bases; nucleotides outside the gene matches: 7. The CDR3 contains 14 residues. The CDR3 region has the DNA TGTGCCAGCAGTTCGACTAGCGGAGGTAGCGAGCAGTACTTC. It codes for CASSSTSGGSEQYF.

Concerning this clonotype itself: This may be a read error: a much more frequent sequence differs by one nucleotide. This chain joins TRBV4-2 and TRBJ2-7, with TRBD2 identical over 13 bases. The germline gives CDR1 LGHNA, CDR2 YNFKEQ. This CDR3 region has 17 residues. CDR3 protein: CASSQVRTSGSFHEQCF. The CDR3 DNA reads TGTGCCAGCAGCCAAGTTAGGACTAGCGGGAGCTTCCACGAGCAGTGCTTC.

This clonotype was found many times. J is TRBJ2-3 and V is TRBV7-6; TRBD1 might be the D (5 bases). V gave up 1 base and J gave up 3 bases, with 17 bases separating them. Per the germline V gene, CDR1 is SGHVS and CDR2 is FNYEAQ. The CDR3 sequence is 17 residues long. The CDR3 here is CASSLGATGAATDTQYF. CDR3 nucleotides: TGTGCCAGCAGCTTAGGCGCAACTGGGGCCGCAACAGATACGCAGTATTTT.